One and the same sample provided the 28 T cell receptor beta chains below, sequenced in a study of technical replicates of blood from a few donors. Clones were sequenced by immunoSEQ multiplex PCR, and TCRdb holds only the in-frame ones, with some missing. The sample includes roughly 70,000 clones, about 94% of them seen just once. The sample consisted of T cells isolated from PBMCs. The receptor set was obtained from a human donor in good health.

As concerns this clone: Other nucleotide sequences in the sample specify the same CDR3. V and J are TRBV7-2 and TRBJ1-5; tentatively, D is TRBD1 (5 bases). CDR1 is SGHTA, CDR2 FQGNSA, per germline. The germline V and J ends were trimmed by 2 bases and 3 bases, with 11 bases remaining between them. The CDR3 covers 15 residues. CDR3 coding DNA: TGTGCCAGCAGCTTATGGGGCGGAGCCAATCAGCCCCAGCATTTT. Amino acids: CASSLWGGANQPQHF.

The chain links TRBV5-4 to TRBJ2-7; 9 bases line up with TRBD1. V shed 3 bases and J 2 bases; nucleotides not matched to a gene: 3. This CDR3 has 14 amino acids. Germline-derived CDR1 and CDR2 are SGHNT and YYREEE (reference sequence). The CDR3 nucleotides are TGTGCCAGCAGCTGGGACAGGGAAACCTACGAGCAGTACTTC. Protein product: CASSWDRETYEQYF.

The V and J genes are TRBV28 and TRBJ2-1; 8 bases are a match to TRBD2. Germline CDR1 MDHEN, CDR2 SYDVKM. The CDR3 has 16 residues. V gave up 8 bases and J gave up 5 bases; unmatched junction bases: 14. DNA of the CDR3: TGTGCCAGCTTAAGAGCGGGAGTGTATGTGGACAATGAGCAGTTCTTC. It yields the protein CASLRAGVYVDNEQFF.

The gene calls are TRBV7-9 and TRBJ2-1; maybe TRBD1 (5 bases). The CDR3 runs 11 residues. Germline V CDR1 and CDR2: SEHNR, FQNEAQ (reference sequence). V was clipped by 1 base and J by 16 bases, with 11 bases between them. The CDR3 DNA follows: TGTGCCAGCAGCTTAGGGACATCTGAATTCTTC. This encodes CASSLGTSEFF. Variable domain in full (rest from reference TRBV7-9 and TRBJ2-1): DTGVSQNPRHKITKRGQNVTFRCDPISEHNRLYWYRQTLGQGPEFLTYFQNEAQLEKSRLLSDRFSAERPKGSFSTLEIQRTEQGDSAMYLCASSLGTSEFFGPGTRLTVL.

This CDR3 reads CASSFRRVGTEAFF. The CDR3 DNA reads TGTGCCAGCAGTTTCCGGAGGGTTGGCACTGAAGCTTTCTTT. The gene calls are TRBV6-5 and TRBJ1-1; D unclear. With 4 bases removed from V and 4 bases from J, the gap between germline ends came to 13 bases. This CDR3 contains 14 residues. Germline assignment: CDR1 MNHEY and CDR2 SVGAGI.

The chain links TRBV2 to TRBJ1-2, with D maybe TRBD1 (5 bases). There are 14 residues in the CDR3. V lost 2 bases and J 7 bases, leaving 14 bases between the germline ends. Germline-derived CDR1 and CDR2 are SNHLY and FYNNEI. The DNA for the CDR3 is TGTGCCAGCAGTGAACTGGTCGGGGGAGCTGGCTACACCTTC. Amino acid sequence: CASSELVGGAGYTF.

CDR3 loop: CASSRGQGRNTGELFF. Written as DNA, the CDR3 is TGTGCCAGCAGCCGGGGACAGGGAAGGAACACCGGGGAGCTGTTTTTT. The J gene is TRBJ2-2, the V gene TRBV7-9, with 9 bases identical to TRBD1. Germline lookup yields CDR1 SEHNR and CDR2 FQNEAQ (reference sequence). The V and J ends lost 5 bases and 1 base, in that order; junction bases with no gene match: 5. This CDR3 is built from 16 residues.

This rearrangement joins TRBV9 to TRBJ2-2; D possibly corresponds to TRBD1 (5 bases). The CDR3 sequence is 16 residues long. The V end lost 0 bases, the J end lost 0 bases, and 9 bases lay between the germline ends. The germline CDR1 and CDR2 sequences are SGDLS and YYNGEE. The CDR3 nucleotides read TGTGCCAGCAGCGTAGAGGTAGGGGCGAACACCGGGGAGCTGTTTTTT. As protein: CASSVEVGANTGELFF. Complete variable domain (other parts from reference TRBV9 and TRBJ2-2): DSGVTQTPKHLITATGQRVTLRCSPRSGDLSVYWYQQSLDQGLQFLIQYYNGEERAKGNILERFSAQQFPDLHSELNLSSLELGDSALYFCASSVEVGANTGELFFGEGSRLTVL.

The gene calls are TRBV4-3 and TRBJ2-4; D ambiguous. CDR3 size: 15 residues. The V and J ends lost 0 bases and 6 bases respectively, with 12 bases between them. Germline V gene lookup returns CDR1 LGHNA and CDR2 YSLEER. In DNA, the CDR3 is TGCGCCAGCAGCCAAGACCTAGGCGCGGCAAACATTCAGTACTTC. It specifies CASSQDLGAANIQYF.

This chain uses TRBV5-4 with TRBJ2-7; TRBD2 agrees at 9 bases. The V gene end was trimmed by 0 bases and the J gene end by 5 bases; junction bases not matched to a gene: 6. The CDR3 has 15 residues. Per the germline V gene, CDR1 is SGHNT and CDR2 is YYREEE (reference sequence). The CDR3 region has the DNA TGTGCCAGCAGCTTGGGAAAGCGGGAGGTCGACGAGCAGTACTTC. Its translation: CASSLGKREVDEQYF.

This clone was observed once. The rearrangement uses TRBV4-2 and TRBJ1-4; a weak D match, TRBD1 (5 bases). V was pared by 3 bases and J by 5 bases, with 19 bases between. The CDR3 contains 17 residues. CDR1 and CDR2 from the germline V gene are LGHNA and YNFKEQ. CDR3: CASSQALGAGSNEKLFF. CDR3 DNA sequence: TGTGCCAGCAGCCAGGCCCTTGGGGCAGGGTCGAATGAAAAACTGTTTTTT.

The chain joins TRBV28 to TRBJ1-2, with 9 bases that match TRBD1. Germline CDR1 reads MDHEN; CDR2 reads SYDVKM. V lost 6 bases, J lost 5 bases, and 10 bases stayed unmatched. This CDR3 contains 15 residues. The DNA of the CDR3 is TGTGCCAGCAGCGAACCGGGACAGGGAAGATATGGCTACACCTTC. Translated: CASSEPGQGRYGYTF.

V usage is TRBV9 and J usage is TRBJ1-1, with TRBD1 as a possible D gene (6 bases). The germline V gene encodes CDR1 SGDLS and CDR2 YYNGEE. This CDR3 comprises 13 residues. Between the trimmed V and J ends, which lost 0 bases and 4 bases, there was a span of 7 bases. CDR3 amino acids: CASSVGGLTEAFF. The DNA of the CDR3 is TGTGCCAGCAGCGTAGGGGGGCTCACTGAAGCTTTCTTT.

The CDR3 is CASRLTGGLVNEQFF. The CDR3 nucleotides read TGTGCCAGCAGACTTACTGGGGGACTAGTCAATGAGCAGTTCTTC. The rearrangement joins TRBV6-6 to TRBJ2-1; 8 bases line up with TRBD2. The CDR3 runs 15 residues. Germline CDR1 reads MNHNY; CDR2 reads SVGAGI (reference sequence). V gave up 6 bases and J gave up 6 bases; unmatched junction bases: 10.

The chain combines TRBV18 with TRBJ1-2, with 7 bases identical to TRBD1. The CDR3 extends over 15 amino acids. Losses at the gene ends were 6 bases for V and 4 bases for J; bases not matched to a gene: 11. CDR1 KGHSH and CDR2 LQKENI come from the germline V gene. The DNA of the CDR3 is TGTGCCAGCTCCGACAGGGAATTAGGGAGCTATGGCTACACCTTC. Translation gives CASSDRELGSYGYTF.

This clone has a single count. This chain joins TRBV29-1 and TRBJ2-5; D might be TRBD2 (5 bases). The CDR3 consists of 13 residues. The germline CDR1 and CDR2 sequences are SQVTM and ANQGSEA. V lost 4 bases to trimming and J lost 2 bases, with 11 bases between them. The CDR3 reads CSVGGYRQETQYF. For the CDR3, the DNA is TGCAGCGTTGGAGGGTACAGACAAGAGACCCAGTACTTC. Full variable domain (remainder filled in from reference TRBV29-1 and TRBJ2-5): SAVISQKPSRDICQRGTSLTIQCQVDSQVTMMFWYRQQPGQSLTLIATANQGSEATYESGFVIDKFPISRPNLTFSTLTVSNMSPEDSSIYLCSVGGYRQETQYFGPGTRLLVL.

V and J are TRBV5-8 and TRBJ2-1, with 11 bases lining up with TRBD2. This CDR3 contains 16 residues. The J segment lost 3 bases and the V segment lost 4 bases, leaving 6 bases of the junction unmatched. From germline, CDR1 is SGHTS and CDR2 YDEGEE. The CDR3 nucleotides are TGTGCCAGCAGCCCGAGACTAGCGGGATTCTACAATGAGCAGTTCTTC. It translates to CASSPRLAGFYNEQFF.

V is TRBV7-9 and J is TRBJ2-5, with 7 bases identical to TRBD2. In germline, CDR1 is SEHNR, CDR2 FQNEAQ (reference sequence). The length of the CDR3 is 15 residues. V lost 1 base, J lost 3 bases, and 5 bases stayed unmatched. The CDR3 is CASSLGGSLKETQYF. Here the CDR3 DNA reads TGTGCCAGCAGCTTAGGCGGGAGTCTAAAAGAGACCCAGTACTTC.

The CDR3 region has the DNA TGTGCCAGCAGCCTACGGACCGGGGAGCTGTTTTTT. Its translation is CASSLRTGELFF. The V and J genes are TRBV6-6 and TRBJ2-2; D is uncertain. Trimming took 6 bases from V and 5 from J, leaving 7 bases between them. Germline V CDR1 and CDR2: MNHNY, SVGAGI (reference sequence). This CDR3 is 12 amino acids long.

This chain uses TRBV18 with TRBJ1-1, with D perhaps matching TRBD1 (6 bases). The CDR3 has 13 amino acids. Germline lookup yields CDR1 KGHSH and CDR2 LQKENI. Trimming took off 1 base at V and 5 bases at J, with 8 bases between the two ends. DNA of the CDR3: TGTGCCAGCTCACCACAGGGGGGGACTGAAGCTTTCTTT. Translating gives CASSPQGGTEAFF.

The chain has TRBV30 and TRBJ2-3, with 7 bases identical to TRBD1. Germline values: CDR1 GTSNPN, CDR2 SVGIG (reference sequence). V lost 1 base and J lost 2; bases outside the gene matches: 6. The CDR3 is 15 residues long. In DNA, the CDR3 is TGTGCCTGGAGTGAATATGGGACAGACACAGATACGCAGTATTTT. Translation: CAWSEYGTDTDTQYF.

Regarding this clone: Its ends do not fully match the called genes, so a read error is possible. V gene TRBV6-1 combines with J gene TRBJ2-7, with D hard to call. The CDR3 sequence is 14 residues long. Looked up from germline, CDR1 is MNHNS and CDR2 is SASEGT. The DNA of the CDR3 is TGTGCCGGCAGTGAGTCTCGAGACTTTAACGAGCAGTACTTC. Translated: CAGSESRDFNEQYF.

The CDR3 DNA sequence: TGTGCCAGTAGTATCCCTACCCCCCGGGGTGAGACCCAGTACTTC. It translates to CASSIPTPRGETQYF. The chain has TRBV19 and TRBJ2-5, with a tentative D call TRBD2 (5 bases). This CDR3 contains 15 residues. The V gene's germline CDR1 is LNHDA and CDR2 SQIVND (reference sequence). V shed 3 bases and J shed 5 bases, with 16 bases lying between them.

The CDR3 DNA follows: TGTGCCAGCAGCTCACGGGGACAGGGGGTCGAGCAGTACTTC. Translated: CASSSRGQGVEQYF. V gene TRBV7-2 combines with J gene TRBJ2-7; 11 positions match TRBD1. This CDR3 region has 14 residues. With V trimmed by 4 bases and J by 6 bases, 5 bases remained unmatched. The germline V gene has CDR1 SGHTA and CDR2 FQGNSA.

V usage is TRBV4-2 and J usage is TRBJ2-5, with a weak D call TRBD2 (5 bases). V gave up 1 base and J gave up 0 bases, with 9 bases separating them. The CDR3 sequence is 15 residues long. Germline CDR1 and CDR2: LGHNA and YNFKEQ. The CDR3 DNA reads TGTGCCAGCAGCCAAGTTCGAGCGGACCAAGAGACCCAGTACTTC. Encoded protein: CASSQVRADQETQYF.

The gene calls are TRBV4-1 and TRBJ1-1; possibly TRBD1 for D (5 bases). Looked up from germline, CDR1 is MGHRA and CDR2 is YSYEKL. V was cut by 4 bases and J by 5 bases, with 17 bases left in between. CDR3 length: 15 residues. The CDR3 DNA reads as TGCGCCAGCAGCCCCGAGTTAGGGGAAGGAACTGAAGCTTTCTTT. Translated: CASSPELGEGTEAFF.

This sequence joins TRBV7-6 and TRBJ2-2, with D tentatively TRBD2 (6 bases). The V gene's germline CDR1 is SGHVS and CDR2 FNYEAQ. The CDR3 is 15 residues long. Trimming took off 0 bases at V and 7 bases at J, with 12 bases between the two ends. CDR3 amino acids: CASSLAGGSGGELFF. The CDR3, as DNA: TGTGCCAGCAGCTTAGCGGGAGGCTCTGGCGGGGAGCTGTTTTTT.

V and J are TRBV9 and TRBJ2-7; unclear D gene. V lost 0 bases and J lost 2, with 12 bases in between. The V gene's germline CDR1 is SGDLS and CDR2 YYNGEE. CDR3 size: 15 residues. The CDR3 DNA reads as TGTGCCAGCAGCGTAGGAGGTAATCCCACCTACGAGCAGTACTTC. This sequence encodes CASSVGGNPTYEQYF.